Detailed here is one T cell receptor beta chain. Its cognate antigen is unknown. Vbeta (60) and Jbeta (13) primers were used in the PCR. Some clones are missing from TCRdb's copy, which holds only in-frame ones; the method was immunoSEQ multiplex PCR. The sample lists 120,000 to 150,000 clones, over 75% occurring once. V lost 2 bases and J 3 bases, leaving 13 bases between the germline ends. The CDR3 length is 16 residues. Germline V gene lookup returns CDR1 KGHSH and CDR2 LQKENI. These data come from a study of cytomegalovirus exposure and HLA in healthy donors. Study conclusions and caveats: The investigators catalogued 164 TCR beta chains as cytomegalovirus-associated.

The sample taken for sequencing was PBMCs. The chain couples TRBV18 to TRBJ2-2; D is perhaps TRBD2 (5 bases). The origin of this receptor is a young woman in good health and CMV-seronegative. The CDR3: CASSPSRGEDTGELFF. The CDR3 DNA reads as TGTGCCAGCTCACCATCTCGGGGAGAGGACACCGGGGAGCTGTTTTTT. The variable domain in full, with the rest retrieved from reference TRBV18 and TRBJ2-2, is NAGVMQNPRHLVRRRGQEARLRCSPMKGHSHVYWYRQLPEEGLKFMVYLQKENIIDESGMPKERFSAEFPKEGPSILRIQQVVRGDSAAYFCASSPSRGEDTGELFFGEGSRLTVL.